These 29 T cell receptor beta chains originate from one sample sequenced in a study of T cell repertoires in cytomegalovirus infection. These receptors have no known antigen. TCRdb itself ran the reads through MiXCR, one entry per CDR3 protein. The table lists about a million distinct CDR3 sequences, around a third of them singletons. Sequenced material: cultured CD8+ T cells from PBMCs, taken from culture after CMV antigen stimulation. Receptor source: a human donor in good health (CMV status not recorded). Some clones in this sample may be carry-over from other donors' samples.

The gene calls are TRBV7-6 and TRBJ2-3; 9 positions agree with TRBD2. This CDR3 is 15 amino acids long. Germline values: CDR1 SGHVS, CDR2 FNYEAQ. J gave up 4 bases and V 0 bases, and 2 bases lay outside the gene matches. The CDR3 loop reads CASSLARLAADTQYF. Written as DNA, the CDR3 is TGTGCCAGCAGCTTAGCGCGACTAGCGGCAGATACGCAGTATTTT. Complete variable domain (other parts from reference TRBV7-6 and TRBJ2-3): GAGVSQSPRYKVTKRGQDVALRCDPISGHVSLYWYRQALGQGPEFLTYFNYEAQQDKSGLPNDRFSAERPEGSISTLTIQRTEQRDSAMYRCASSLARLAADTQYFGPGTRLTVL.

This clonotype was counted once. V gene TRBV10-3 combines with J gene TRBJ2-7; a weak D match, TRBD1 (6 bases). V gave up 1 base and J gave up 7 bases, with 14 bases separating them. Germline assignment: CDR1 ENHRY and CDR2 SYGVKD. The CDR3 runs to 14 residues. This CDR3 reads CAISELGAGLEQYV. CDR3 coding DNA: TGTGCCATCAGTGAGTTGGGGGCCGGGTTAGAGCAGTACGTC.

This clonotype was detected a few times. The chain employs TRBV12-3 or TRBV12-4 and TRBJ2-5; the D is unclear. V lost 9 bases, J lost 5 bases, and 16 bases lay in between. This CDR3 contains 13 residues. CDR3 residues: CASGQKYAETQYF. For the CDR3, the DNA is TGTGCCAGTGGGCAAAAGTACGCCGAGACCCAGTACTTC.

This clonotype was seen more than once but under ten times. This chain links TRBV19 with TRBJ2-1; TRBD2 matches at 7 bases. Germline CDR1 is LNHDA and CDR2 is SQIVND (reference sequence). The CDR3 totals 14 residues. The V segment lost 1 base and the J segment 8 bases; nucleotides outside the gene matches: 5. CDR3 residues: CASSIVAGRDEQFF. DNA of the CDR3: TGTGCCAGTAGTATAGTTGCGGGGAGGGATGAGCAGTTCTTC.

This clonotype was counted between two and nine times. The chain couples TRBV7-9 to TRBJ1-4; D is uncertain. Germline values: CDR1 SEHNR, CDR2 FQNEAQ (reference sequence). CDR3 length: 13 amino acids. V dropped 2 bases and J dropped 7 bases, with 8 bases sitting between them. CDR3 DNA sequence: TGTGCCAGCAGCTTAAAATCATCTGAAAAACTGTTTTTT. This encodes CASSLKSSEKLFF.

The gene calls are TRBV7-9 and TRBJ1-1, with a possible D match to TRBD1 (6 bases). The V end lost 5 bases, the J end lost 11 bases, and 18 bases lay between the germline ends. The CDR3 is 13 residues long. From germline, CDR1 is SEHNR and CDR2 FQNEAQ (reference sequence). The DNA of the CDR3 is TGTGCCAGCAGCCCTCGGGGGGGGGCGGACGCTTTCTTT. Translated: CASSPRGGADAFF.

This chain connects TRBV20-1 to TRBJ1-2; D gene uncertain. Germline CDR1 reads DFQATT; CDR2 reads SNEGSKA (reference sequence). This CDR3 is 13 amino acids long. V was trimmed by 6 bases and J by 6 bases, leaving 17 bases between them. CDR3 protein: CSATPTTQDGYTF. CDR3 DNA: TGCAGTGCAACCCCAACCACCCAGGATGGCTACACCTTC.

This clonotype has more than one count but fewer than ten. The V gene is TRBV28, the J gene TRBJ2-7; 10 bases are shared with TRBD1. This CDR3 spans 14 amino acids. Germline-derived CDR1 and CDR2 are MDHEN and SYDVKM. V was clipped by 4 bases and J by 5 bases; unmatched bases: 5. CDR3 in DNA: TGTGCCAGCAGTTCGGACAGGGGGAGCGACGAGCAGTACGTC. Translating it yields CASSSDRGSDEQYV.

To note about this clonotype: A read error may account for a junction end that differs from germline. The chain couples TRBV2 to TRBJ1-2; D not certain. The CDR3 has 16 residues. Germline V gene sequence: CDR1 SNHLY, CDR2 FYNNEI. CDR3 sequence: CVSHLFPETPNYGYTF. The CDR3 coding sequence is TGTGTCAGCCACCTATTCCCAGAAACACCTAACTATGGCTACACCTTC.

Comment on this clonotype: A read error is possible here, since a much larger clone lies one base away. The gene calls are TRBV6-1 and TRBJ1-2, with no clear D. From germline, CDR1 is MNHNS and CDR2 SASEGT. The CDR3 runs 11 residues. With 8 bases removed from V and 1 base from J, the gap between germline ends came to 5 bases. The CDR3 coding sequence is TGTGCCAGCGACATTAACTATGGCTACACCTTC. The encoded protein is CASDINYGYTF.

The V and J genes are TRBV2 and TRBJ2-7, with TRBD1 as a possible D gene (7 bases). Germline V gene sequence: CDR1 SNHLY, CDR2 FYNNEI. The CDR3 consists of 16 residues. The V gene lost 2 bases and the J gene lost 3 bases, with 17 bases spanning the gap. CDR3 in DNA: TGTGCCAGCAGTGAACTTCAGACAGGGAGGTTCTACGAGCAGTACTTC. Its translation is CASSELQTGRFYEQYF. The whole variable domain, remainder taken from reference TRBV2 and TRBJ2-7, is EPEVTQTPSHQVTQMGQEVILRCVPISNHLYFYWYRQILGQKVEFLVSFYNNEISEKSEIFDDQFSVERPDGSNFTLKIRSTKLEDSAMYFCASSELQTGRFYEQYFGPGTRLTVT.

This clonotype was recorded many times. J is TRBJ2-7 and V is TRBV7-8, with D perhaps matching TRBD2 (5 bases). This CDR3 contains 16 residues. V lost 2 bases to trimming and J lost 6 bases, with 20 bases between them. CDR1 is SGHVS, CDR2 FQNEAQ, per germline. The CDR3 DNA is TGTGCCAGCAGCTTATCTTCAAGGACTCCCCCCCTCGAGCAGTACTTC. This translates into CASSLSSRTPPLEQYF.

This clonotype was found a few times. This sequence joins TRBV12-3 or TRBV12-4 and TRBJ2-3; tentatively, D is TRBD1 (6 bases). This CDR3 has 12 residues. Trimming cost V 8 bases and J 1 base, with 7 bases left between them. The CDR3 DNA reads as TGTGCCAGCGGGGGCCGCACAGATACGCAGTATTTT. Residues: CASGGRTDTQYF.

This clonotype was seen repeatedly, ten times or more. The V call is TRBV25-1, the J call TRBJ1-5; possibly TRBD1 for D (6 bases). Trimming took off 5 bases at V and 7 bases at J, with 15 bases between the two ends. Germline V gene lookup returns CDR1 MGHDK and CDR2 SYGVNS. The CDR3 totals 14 residues. In nucleotides, the CDR3 is TGTGCCAGCAGTTCCCAGGGGTCGGGGCAGCCCCAGCATTTT. It is translated as CASSSQGSGQPQHF.

The CDR3 spells CASSFSTGGVGYTF. CDR3 DNA sequence: TGTGCCAGCAGTTTCTCGACAGGGGGCGTTGGCTACACCTTC. The J gene is TRBJ1-2, the V gene TRBV28; the match to TRBD1 covers 10 bases. Germline CDR1 and CDR2: MDHEN and SYDVKM. The V segment lost 3 bases and the J segment 7 bases; nucleotides outside the gene matches: 5. The CDR3 runs 14 residues.

This clonotype came up many times. The rearrangement joins TRBV28 to TRBJ1-5; D gene uncertain. V dropped 6 bases and J dropped 6 bases, with 9 bases sitting between them. Germline lookup yields CDR1 MDHEN and CDR2 SYDVKM. The CDR3 totals 12 residues. For the CDR3, the DNA is TGTGCCAGCAGCTCCCCCCGTCAGCCCCAGCATTTT. Amino acid sequence: CASSSPRQPQHF. The complete variable domain, with remaining parts taken from reference TRBV28 and TRBJ1-5, reads DVKVTQSSRYLVKRTGEKVFLECVQDMDHENMFWYRQDPGLGLRLIYFSYDVKMKEKGDIPEGYSVSREKKERFSLILESASTNQTSMYLCASSSPRQPQHFGDGTRLSIL.

The sample holds many counts of this clonotype. This chain uses TRBV27 with TRBJ1-1; D ambiguous. Trimming removed 5 bases at V and 1 base at J, with 8 bases between. Looked up from germline, CDR1 is MNHEY and CDR2 is SMNVEV (reference sequence). This CDR3 comprises 13 residues. The DNA of the CDR3 is TGTGCCAGCAGTCCCATGGGGAACACTGAAGCTTTCTTT. It specifies CASSPMGNTEAFF.

The gene calls are TRBV6-6 and TRBJ2-7; unclear D gene. Trimming removed 4 bases from V and 2 bases from J, with 15 bases in between. The germline V gene encodes CDR1 MNHNY and CDR2 SVGAGI (reference sequence). CDR3 length equals 15 residues. The CDR3: CASSSDFLETYEQYF. The CDR3 bases are TGTGCCAGCAGTTCCGATTTCCTTGAGACCTACGAGCAGTACTTC.

This clonotype was observed a handful of times. The chain has TRBV7-2 and TRBJ1-5, with D unresolved. The length of the CDR3 is 13 residues. Trimming shortened V by 5 bases and J by 1 base, and 6 bases separated the two germline ends. Germline CDR1 is SGHTA and CDR2 is FQGNSA. Here the CDR3 DNA reads TGTGCCAGCAGCCCCGCAAGCAATCAGCCCCAGCATTTT. Translated, it gives CASSPASNQPQHF.

With respect to this clonotype: One end of the junction varies from germline; a read error may be responsible. This chain joins TRBV14 and TRBJ2-7; D possibly corresponds to TRBD2 (6 bases). The germline gives CDR1 SGHDN, CDR2 FVKESK. The CDR3 is made up of 17 amino acids. This chain's CDR3 is CASNQHFDRTAGYEQYF. The CDR3 bases are TGTGCCAGCAACCAACACTTCGACCGAACAGCGGGCTACGAGCAGTACTTC.

The chain couples TRBV6-6 to TRBJ1-2, with D perhaps matching TRBD1 (6 bases). This CDR3 spans 15 amino acids. Germline V CDR1 and CDR2: MNHNY, SVGAGI (reference sequence). V lost 7 bases to trimming and J lost 4 bases, with 19 bases between them. The CDR3 loop is CASNSGTPNAYGYTF. The DNA for the CDR3 is TGTGCCAGCAACTCCGGGACACCGAATGCCTATGGCTACACCTTC.

This clonotype turned up a few times. V and J are TRBV4-3 and TRBJ1-6; D is unresolved. Germline V gene data show CDR1 as LGHNA and CDR2 as YSLEER. This CDR3 contains 16 residues. Trimming left V 0 bases short and J 2 bases short, with 8 bases between. CDR3 sequence reads: CASSQEVGTYNSPLHF. CDR3 DNA: TGCGCCAGCAGCCAAGAAGTGGGGACCTATAATTCACCCCTCCACTTT.

This clonotype has just a few counts. The chain is built from TRBV7-9 and TRBJ2-3; the D gene is possibly TRBD2 (6 bases). Trimming removed 5 bases at V and 2 bases at J, with 17 bases between. The CDR3 has 16 amino acids. CDR1 is SEHNR, CDR2 FQNEAQ, per germline (reference sequence). The CDR3 DNA is TGTGCCAGCAGCCCCCTGGGGGAGGCCCCCACAGATACGCAGTATTTT. The encoded protein is CASSPLGEAPTDTQYF.

There are a few counts of this clonotype. J is TRBJ2-3 and V is TRBV7-9; tentative D call: TRBD2 (6 bases). CDR1 and CDR2 (germline): SEHNR, FQNEAQ (reference sequence). Deletions cut 5 bases from V and 1 base from J, with 19 bases between. This CDR3 region has 17 residues. The CDR3 loop is CASSLEAGTQGTDTQYF. The CDR3, as DNA: TGTGCCAGCAGCCTAGAAGCAGGGACTCAAGGCACAGATACGCAGTATTTT.

The V and J genes are TRBV6-6 and TRBJ1-5; tentative D call: TRBD1 (5 bases). Germline V gives CDR1 MNHNY, CDR2 SVGAGI (reference sequence). The CDR3 extends over 17 amino acids. V was clipped by 2 bases and J by 7 bases, with 21 bases between them. The CDR3 is CASSYRVQGSLIQPQHF. As DNA, the CDR3 is TGTGCCAGCAGTTACAGGGTCCAGGGCAGCCTCATACAGCCCCAGCATTTT.

The chain has TRBV7-2 and TRBJ1-1; D gene unclear. This CDR3 is 14 amino acids long. Trimming removed 5 bases at V and 2 bases at J, with 12 bases between. CDR1 and CDR2 from the germline V gene are SGHTA and FQGNSA. This CDR3 is CASSGAGLNTEAFF. CDR3 coding DNA: TGTGCCAGCAGCGGAGCTGGCCTCAACACTGAAGCTTTCTTT.

Only one count was recorded for this clonotype. This may be a read error: a much more frequent sequence differs by one nucleotide. V gene TRBV6-5 combines with J gene TRBJ2-1; 10 nucleotides match TRBD1. The CDR3 runs to 14 residues. Germline-derived CDR1 and CDR2 are MNHEY and SVGAGI. Trimming took 6 bases from V and 8 from J; bases not matched to a gene: 7. CDR3 nucleotides: TGTGCCAGCAGACCGGGACAGGGGTTTCATGAGCAGTTCTTC. Its translation: CASRPGQGFHEQFF.

The J gene is TRBJ1-1, the V gene TRBV7-9, with 8 bases aligning to TRBD1. With V trimmed by 7 bases and J by 1 base, 8 bases remained unmatched. This CDR3 is 15 amino acids long. CDR1 SEHNR and CDR2 FQNEAQ come from the germline V gene (reference sequence). The chain's CDR3 is CASTERGTGNTEAFF. The CDR3 DNA sequence: TGTGCCAGCACCGAGAGGGGGACAGGGAACACTGAAGCTTTCTTT.

The table lists this clonotype with a few counts. The CDR3 protein is CAISESLGTGTEAFF. Here the CDR3 DNA reads TGTGCCATCAGTGAGTCGTTGGGGACGGGCACTGAAGCTTTCTTT. V usage is TRBV10-3 and J usage is TRBJ1-1, with a possible D match to TRBD1 (5 bases). Trimming took off 0 bases at V and 4 bases at J, with 12 bases between the two ends. Per germline, CDR1 ENHRY and CDR2 SYGVKD. This CDR3 comprises 15 residues.